This T cell receptor (beta chain) derives from a study of blood T cells in healthy people across ages. With a J-beta primer mix and a sample-barcoded 5' primer, a second PCR ran 7 to 11 cycles. Each cDNA molecule carried a tag from a template-switch adaptor that contained 12 random nucleotides. All samples gave at least 2.5 million CDR3-containing paired-end reads. TCRdb re-called the 5' RACE reads with MiXCR, one entry per CDR3 protein. The sample lists fewer than 750,000 distinct CDR3 sequences; over 40% were seen once. Study findings and constraints: Higher diversity, along with more naive CD4+ cells, distinguished long-lived donors from aged donors.

The germline V and J ends were trimmed by 2 bases and 7 bases, with 11 bases remaining between them. This CDR3 comprises 13 residues. Germline assignment: CDR1 SGHDN and CDR2 FVKESK. With regard to this clonotype: Its antigen is unidentified.

Material: blood. The chain links TRBV14 to TRBJ2-5; D gene unclear. This receptor was obtained from an elderly woman in good health. CDR3 amino acids: CASSQIGRSTQYF. In nucleotides, the CDR3 is TGTGCCAGCAGCCAAATCGGCAGGTCGACCCAGTACTTC. Drawing the rest from reference TRBV14 and TRBJ2-5, the complete variable domain is EAGVTQFPSHSVIEKGQTVTLRCDPISGHDNLYWYRRVMGKEIKFLLHFVKESKQDESGMPNNRFLAERTGGTYSTLKVQPAELEDSGVYFCASSQIGRSTQYFGPGTRLLVL.